This T cell receptor (beta chain) was obtained from a study of shared clonotypes between healthy human individuals. Overall study findings and caveats: It was expected that sequencing depth would affect clonotype sharing among donors.

About this clone itself: Its antigen is not identified.

200 to 250 ng DNA, around 30,000 T cell genomes, went into each sorted-subset replicate PCR. Only in-frame clones appear in the TCRdb table, and some are missing; sequencing was by immunoSEQ multiplex PCR. The sample consists of 1,500,000 or so clones, over 95% of them appearing once. Sequenced material: naive CD4+ T cells sorted from blood. Stated subset: CD45RA+ positively selected. This TCR was sampled from a man under 40 in good health.

In DNA, the CDR3 is TGTGCCAGCAGCGTAAGTCCCCCGGGAGAGCAGTACTTC. Its translation: CASSVSPPGEQYF. The chain uses TRBV9 and TRBJ2-7; tentative D call: TRBD2 (5 bases). The germline V gene has CDR1 SGDLS and CDR2 YYNGEE. Trimming took 1 base from V and 7 from J, leaving 12 bases between them. The CDR3 is 13 residues long.